A selection of T cell receptor beta chains follows, all from one sample in a study of T cell responses to AZD1222 COVID-19 vaccine. Sequenced by immunoSEQ multiplex PCR; TCRdb stores in-frame clones only, minus some. Altogether some 170,000 clones are present, around 94% being singletons, with the ten largest covering 2.6%. This specimen was peripheral blood, taken on day 0 of AZD1222 vaccination. Every receptor here comes from an adult in good health. Both conserved end residues are part of each CDR3. D genes are given only for firm matches. Only part of the rows carry a size: once, few, many, or a class if the clone is expanded.

J gene,clone size,D gene,V gene,CDR3 protein,CDR3 DNA
TRBJ2-2,NA,TRBD1,TRBV3-1/TRBV3-2,CASSQGTQGRLRELFF,TGTGCCAGCAGCCAAGGGACACAGGGGCGATTGAGGGAGCTGTTTTTT
TRBJ2-2,NA,NA,TRBV19,CATTTGQGYTGELFF,TGTGCCACCACCACCGGGCAGGGCTACACCGGGGAGCTGTTTTTT
TRBJ2-2,NA,NA,TRBV29-1,CSVEDLRGTGELFF,TGCAGCGTTGAAGATTTGAGGGGCACCGGGGAGCTGTTTTTT
TRBJ1-2,NA,NA,TRBV7-2,CASSLGNSNYGYTF,TGTGCCAGCAGCTTAGGAAACAGCAACTATGGCTACACCTTC
TRBJ2-2,once,NA,TRBV4-2,CASSQEARRMNTGELFF,TGTGCCAGCAGCCAAGAAGCAAGGAGGATGAACACCGGGGAGCTGTTTTTT
TRBJ1-3,NA,TRBD1,TRBV4-2,CASSQDPRQGAISGNTIYF,TGTGCCAGCAGCCAAGATCCTAGACAGGGGGCCATCTCTGGAAACACCATATATTTT
TRBJ2-7,NA,TRBD1,TRBV7-9,CASSAPGTAKSYEQYF,TGTGCCAGCTCCGCCCCGGGGACAGCTAAGTCCTACGAGCAGTACTTC
TRBJ2-3,NA,NA,TRBV30,CAWSVGSRSTDTQYF,TGTGCCTGGAGTGTCGGCAGCCGGAGCACAGATACGCAGTATTTT
TRBJ1-5,NA,NA,TRBV19,CAAQGRLEPQHF,TGTGCCGCCCAGGGACGCCTTGAGCCCCAGCATTTT
TRBJ1-1,NA,NA,TRBV25-1,CASSDQGYTEAFF,TGTGCCAGCAGTGACCAGGGTTACACTGAAGCTTTCTTT
TRBJ1-2,NA,NA,TRBV6-5,CASSPGVMGYGYTF,TGTGCCAGCAGTCCCGGGGTCATGGGCTATGGCTACACCTTC
TRBJ2-1,NA,TRBD2,TRBV11-2,CASTLGLAGYIGQFF,TGTGCCAGCACCTTGGGACTAGCGGGGTATATCGGGCAGTTCTTC
TRBJ2-5,NA,TRBD2,TRBV6-5,CASMGGYQETQYF,TGTGCCAGCATGGGGGGGTACCAAGAGACCCAGTACTTC
TRBJ2-1,NA,NA,TRBV5-1,CASSREVVTAYNEQFF,TGCGCCAGCAGCCGCGAGGTAGTCACTGCCTACAATGAGCAGTTCTTC
TRBJ2-7,NA,NA,TRBV12-5,CASGRWRAGGEQYF,TGTGCTAGTGGTCGATGGAGGGCCGGTGGAGAGCAGTACTTC
TRBJ2-1,NA,NA,TRBV10-2,CASSDGQGMLNEQFF,TGCGCCAGCAGTGATGGGCAGGGCATGCTCAATGAGCAGTTCTTC
TRBJ1-6,NA,NA,TRBV19,CASRQGSSYNSPLHF,TGTGCCAGTCGCCAGGGGAGCTCCTATAATTCACCCCTCCACTTT
TRBJ2-2,once,TRBD2,TRBV20-1,CSASRRSGSFGTGELFF,TGCAGTGCTAGTCGTCGAAGCGGGAGCTTTGGCACCGGGGAGCTGTTTTTT
TRBJ2-5,NA,TRBD1,TRBV29-1,CSVERRTGMKTQYF,TGCAGCGTTGAGAGGAGGACAGGGATGAAGACCCAGTACTTC
TRBJ1-4,NA,NA,TRBV6-5,CASTQGAAGGKKLFF,TGTGCCAGCACCCAAGGTGCAGCTGGGGGGAAAAAACTGTTTTTT
TRBJ1-2,few,NA,TRBV7-2,CASKGAGGINYGYTF,TGTGCCAGCAAAGGCGCGGGGGGAATTAACTATGGCTACACCTTC
TRBJ1-1,NA,NA,TRBV5-1,CASSLLGGRNTEAFF,TGCGCCAGCAGCTTGTTGGGGGGAAGGAACACTGAAGCTTTCTTT
TRBJ2-7,NA,NA,TRBV4-1,CASSLPGRPYEQYF,TGCGCCAGCAGCCTCCCGGGCAGGCCCTACGAGCAGTACTTC
TRBJ2-7,few,TRBD1,TRBV19,CASSIGQGAYEQYF,TGTGCCAGTAGTATCGGGCAGGGGGCCTACGAGCAGTACTTC
TRBJ1-1,NA,NA,TRBV27,CASSFGADTEAFF,TGTGCCAGCAGTTTTGGGGCGGACACTGAAGCTTTCTTT
TRBJ2-3,NA,TRBD2,TRBV15,CATSRVSGATDTQYF,TGTGCCACCAGCAGAGTAAGCGGGGCTACAGATACGCAGTATTTT
TRBJ1-2,NA,NA,TRBV27,CASSPTGSYGYTF,TGTGCCAGCAGCCCTACAGGGTCCTATGGCTACACCTTC
TRBJ2-1,once,NA,TRBV24-1,CATSDSLNEQFF,TGTGCCACCAGTGATTCCCTCAATGAGCAGTTCTTC
TRBJ2-1,NA,TRBD2,TRBV4-2,CASSQEPSSGFYNEQFF,TGTGCCAGCAGCCAGGAACCCTCTAGCGGATTCTACAATGAGCAGTTCTTC
TRBJ2-3,NA,NA,TRBV4-2,CASSQEESGERDTQYF,TGTGCCAGCAGCCAAGAGGAATCGGGAGAAAGAGATACGCAGTATTTT